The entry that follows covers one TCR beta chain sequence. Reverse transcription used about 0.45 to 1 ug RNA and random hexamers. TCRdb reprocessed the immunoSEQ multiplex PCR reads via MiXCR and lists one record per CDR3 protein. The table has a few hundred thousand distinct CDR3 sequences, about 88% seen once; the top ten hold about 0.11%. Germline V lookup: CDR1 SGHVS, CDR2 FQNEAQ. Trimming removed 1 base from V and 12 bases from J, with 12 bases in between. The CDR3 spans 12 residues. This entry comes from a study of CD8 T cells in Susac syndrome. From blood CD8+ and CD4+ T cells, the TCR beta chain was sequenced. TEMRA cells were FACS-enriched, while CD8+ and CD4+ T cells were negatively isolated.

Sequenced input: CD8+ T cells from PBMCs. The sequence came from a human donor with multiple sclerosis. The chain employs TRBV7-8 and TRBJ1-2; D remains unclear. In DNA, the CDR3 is TGTGCCAGCAGCTTAGAGGGATATAAGGACACCTTC. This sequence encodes CASSLEGYKDTF.